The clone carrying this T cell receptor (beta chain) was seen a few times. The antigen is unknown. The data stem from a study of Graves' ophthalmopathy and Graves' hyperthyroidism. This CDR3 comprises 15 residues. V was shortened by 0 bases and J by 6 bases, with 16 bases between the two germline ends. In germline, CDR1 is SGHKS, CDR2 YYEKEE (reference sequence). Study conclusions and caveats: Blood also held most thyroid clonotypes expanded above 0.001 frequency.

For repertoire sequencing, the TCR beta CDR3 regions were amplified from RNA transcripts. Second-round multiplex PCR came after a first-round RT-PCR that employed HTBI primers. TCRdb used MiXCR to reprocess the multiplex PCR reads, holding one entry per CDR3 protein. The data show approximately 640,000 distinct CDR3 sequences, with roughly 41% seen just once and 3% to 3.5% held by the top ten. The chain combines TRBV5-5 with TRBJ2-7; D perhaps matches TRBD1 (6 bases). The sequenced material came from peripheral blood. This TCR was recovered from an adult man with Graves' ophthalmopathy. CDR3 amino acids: CASSLEPGDLVEQYF. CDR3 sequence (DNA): TGTGCCAGCAGCTTGGAACCAGGGGATCTAGTCGAGCAGTACTTC.